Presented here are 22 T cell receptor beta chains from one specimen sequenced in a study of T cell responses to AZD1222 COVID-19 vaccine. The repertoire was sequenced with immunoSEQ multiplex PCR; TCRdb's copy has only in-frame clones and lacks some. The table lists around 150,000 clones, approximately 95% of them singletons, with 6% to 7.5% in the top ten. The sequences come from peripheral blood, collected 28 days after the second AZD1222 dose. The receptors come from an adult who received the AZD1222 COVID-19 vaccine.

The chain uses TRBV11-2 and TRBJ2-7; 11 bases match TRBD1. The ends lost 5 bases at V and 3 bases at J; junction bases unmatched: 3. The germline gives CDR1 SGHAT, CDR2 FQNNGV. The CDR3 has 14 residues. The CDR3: CASSPGTGGYEQYF. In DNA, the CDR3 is TGTGCCAGCAGCCCGGGGACAGGGGGCTACGAGCAGTACTTC.

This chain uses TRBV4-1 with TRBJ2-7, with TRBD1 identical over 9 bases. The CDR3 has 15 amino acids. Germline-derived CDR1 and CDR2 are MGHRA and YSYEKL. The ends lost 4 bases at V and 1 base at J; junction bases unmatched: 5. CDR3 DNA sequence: TGCGCCAGCAGCCCTAAAGGGACAGGGTCCTACGAGCAGTACTTC. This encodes CASSPKGTGSYEQYF.

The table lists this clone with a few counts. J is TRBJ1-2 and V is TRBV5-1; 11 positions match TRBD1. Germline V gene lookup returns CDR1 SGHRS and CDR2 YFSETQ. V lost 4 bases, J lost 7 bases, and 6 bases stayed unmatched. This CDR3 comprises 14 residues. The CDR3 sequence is CASSPDRGLSGYTF. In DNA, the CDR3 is TGCGCCAGCAGCCCGGACAGGGGGCTTAGTGGCTACACCTTC. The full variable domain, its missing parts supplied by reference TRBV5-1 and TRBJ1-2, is KAGVTQTPRYLIKTRGQQVTLSCSPISGHRSVSWYQQTPGQGLQFLFEYFSETQRNKGNFPGRFSGRQFSNSRSEMNVSTLELGDSALYLCASSPDRGLSGYTFGSGTRLTVV.

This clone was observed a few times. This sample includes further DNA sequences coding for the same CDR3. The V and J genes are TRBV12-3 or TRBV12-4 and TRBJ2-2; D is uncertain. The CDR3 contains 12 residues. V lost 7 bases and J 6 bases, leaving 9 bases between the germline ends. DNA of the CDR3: TGTGCCAGCACCAGTGGGGCCGGGGAGCTGTTTTTT. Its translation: CASTSGAGELFF.

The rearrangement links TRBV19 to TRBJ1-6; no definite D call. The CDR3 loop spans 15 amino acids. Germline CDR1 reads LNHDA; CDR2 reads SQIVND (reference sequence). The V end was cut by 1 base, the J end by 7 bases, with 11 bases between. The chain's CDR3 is CASSIGGEWNSPLHF. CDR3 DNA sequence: TGTGCCAGTAGTATAGGAGGCGAGTGGAATTCACCCCTCCACTTT.

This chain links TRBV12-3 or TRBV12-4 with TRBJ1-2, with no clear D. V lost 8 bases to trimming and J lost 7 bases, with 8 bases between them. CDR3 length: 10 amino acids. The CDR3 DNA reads TGTGCCAGCGCCGTTGGTGGCTACACCTTC. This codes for CASAVGGYTF.

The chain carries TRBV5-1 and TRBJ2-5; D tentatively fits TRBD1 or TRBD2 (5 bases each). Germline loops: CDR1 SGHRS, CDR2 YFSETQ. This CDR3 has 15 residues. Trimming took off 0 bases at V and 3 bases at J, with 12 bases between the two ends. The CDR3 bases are TGCGCCAGCAGCTTGGTCGGGACGACGAAAGAGACCCAGTACTTC. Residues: CASSLVGTTKETQYF. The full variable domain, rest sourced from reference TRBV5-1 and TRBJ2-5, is KAGVTQTPRYLIKTRGQQVTLSCSPISGHRSVSWYQQTPGQGLQFLFEYFSETQRNKGNFPGRFSGRQFSNSRSEMNVSTLELGDSALYLCASSLVGTTKETQYFGPGTRLLVL.

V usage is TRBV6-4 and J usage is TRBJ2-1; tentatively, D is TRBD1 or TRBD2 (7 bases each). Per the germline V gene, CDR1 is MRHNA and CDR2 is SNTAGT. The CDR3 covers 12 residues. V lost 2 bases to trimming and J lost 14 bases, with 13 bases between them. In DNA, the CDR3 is TGTGCCAGCAGTGACACCTCAGGGGGGGAGTTCTTC. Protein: CASSDTSGGEFF.

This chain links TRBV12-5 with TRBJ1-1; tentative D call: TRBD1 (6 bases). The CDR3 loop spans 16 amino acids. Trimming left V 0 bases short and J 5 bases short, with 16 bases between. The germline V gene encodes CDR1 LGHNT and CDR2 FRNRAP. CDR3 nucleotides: TGTGCTAGTGGTTTGGTATTATCAACAGGGAGGACTGAAGCTTTCTTT. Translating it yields CASGLVLSTGRTEAFF.

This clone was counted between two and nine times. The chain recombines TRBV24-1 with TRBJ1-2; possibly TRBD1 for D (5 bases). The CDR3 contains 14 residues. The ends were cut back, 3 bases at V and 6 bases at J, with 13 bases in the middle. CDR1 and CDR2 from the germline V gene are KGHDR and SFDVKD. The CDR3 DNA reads TGTGCCACCAGTGATCCCCGGGGCCGGGATGGCTACACCTTC. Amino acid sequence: CATSDPRGRDGYTF.

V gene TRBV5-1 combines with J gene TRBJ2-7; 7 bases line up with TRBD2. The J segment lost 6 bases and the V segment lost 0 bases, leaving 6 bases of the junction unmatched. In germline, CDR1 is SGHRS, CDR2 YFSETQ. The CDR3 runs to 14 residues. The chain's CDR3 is CASSLGSGATEQYF. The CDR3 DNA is TGCGCCAGCAGCTTGGGAAGCGGGGCCACCGAGCAGTACTTC.

The CDR3 loop reads CASSLSGQWGAFF. DNA of the CDR3: TGTGCCAGCAGTTTATCCGGACAGTGGGGAGCTTTCTTT. This sequence joins TRBV28 and TRBJ1-1; D might be TRBD1 (6 bases). The V gene lost 1 base and the J gene lost 10 bases, with 13 bases spanning the gap. This CDR3 is 13 amino acids long. Per the germline V gene, CDR1 is MDHEN and CDR2 is SYDVKM.

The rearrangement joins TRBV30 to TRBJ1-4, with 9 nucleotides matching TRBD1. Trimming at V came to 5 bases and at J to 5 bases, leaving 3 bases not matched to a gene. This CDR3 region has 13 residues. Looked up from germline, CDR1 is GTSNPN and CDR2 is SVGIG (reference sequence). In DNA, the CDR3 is TGTGCCTGGTCCGGGACAGGGAATGAAAAACTGTTTTTT. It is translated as CAWSGTGNEKLFF. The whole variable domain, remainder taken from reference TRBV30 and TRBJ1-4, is SQTIHQWPATLVQPVGSPLSLECTVEGTSNPNLYWYRQAAGRGLQLLFYSVGIGQISSEVPQNLSASRPQDRQFILSSKKLLLSDSGFYLCAWSGTGNEKLFFGSGTQLSVL.

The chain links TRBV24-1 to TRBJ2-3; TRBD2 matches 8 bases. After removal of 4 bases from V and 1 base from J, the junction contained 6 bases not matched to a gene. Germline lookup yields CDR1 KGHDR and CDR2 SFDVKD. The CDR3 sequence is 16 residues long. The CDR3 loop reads CATSDRAGARTDTQYF. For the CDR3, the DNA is TGTGCCACCAGTGACCGAGCGGGGGCACGCACAGATACGCAGTATTTT.

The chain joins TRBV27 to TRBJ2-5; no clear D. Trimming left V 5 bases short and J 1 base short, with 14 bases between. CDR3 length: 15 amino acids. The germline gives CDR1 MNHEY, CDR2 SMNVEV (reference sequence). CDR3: CASSPTSWPQETQYF. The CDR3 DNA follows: TGTGCCAGCAGTCCCACCTCGTGGCCCCAAGAGACCCAGTACTTC.

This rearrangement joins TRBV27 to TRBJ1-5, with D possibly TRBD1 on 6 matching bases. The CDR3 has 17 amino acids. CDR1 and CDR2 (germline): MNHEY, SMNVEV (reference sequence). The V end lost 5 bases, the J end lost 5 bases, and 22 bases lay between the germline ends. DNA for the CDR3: TGTGCCAGCAGTGTATGGGGGCGCGGGTCTATACATCAGCCCCAGCATTTT. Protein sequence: CASSVWGRGSIHQPQHF.

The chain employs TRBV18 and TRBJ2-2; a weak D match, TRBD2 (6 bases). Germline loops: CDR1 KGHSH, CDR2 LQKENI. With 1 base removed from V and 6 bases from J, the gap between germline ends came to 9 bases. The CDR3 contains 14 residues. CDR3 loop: CASSPRRRAGELFF. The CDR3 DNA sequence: TGTGCCAGCTCACCACGGAGGAGGGCCGGGGAGCTGTTTTTT. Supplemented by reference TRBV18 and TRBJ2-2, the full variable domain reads NAGVMQNPRHLVRRRGQEARLRCSPMKGHSHVYWYRQLPEEGLKFMVYLQKENIIDESGMPKERFSAEFPKEGPSILRIQQVVRGDSAAYFCASSPRRRAGELFFGEGSRLTVL.

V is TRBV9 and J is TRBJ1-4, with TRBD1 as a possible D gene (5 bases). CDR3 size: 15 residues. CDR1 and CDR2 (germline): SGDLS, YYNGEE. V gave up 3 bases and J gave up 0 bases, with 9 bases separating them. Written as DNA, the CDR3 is TGTGCCAGCAGCGCGATGGGGGCAACTAATGAAAAACTGTTTTTT. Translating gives CASSAMGATNEKLFF.

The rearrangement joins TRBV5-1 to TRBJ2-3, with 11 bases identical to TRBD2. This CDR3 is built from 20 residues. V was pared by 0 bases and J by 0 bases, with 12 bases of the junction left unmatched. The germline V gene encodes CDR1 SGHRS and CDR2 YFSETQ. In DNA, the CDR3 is TGCGCCAGCAGCTTGGGGATGGGTCTAGCGGGGGGCCGGAGCACAGATACGCAGTATTTT. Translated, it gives CASSLGMGLAGGRSTDTQYF.

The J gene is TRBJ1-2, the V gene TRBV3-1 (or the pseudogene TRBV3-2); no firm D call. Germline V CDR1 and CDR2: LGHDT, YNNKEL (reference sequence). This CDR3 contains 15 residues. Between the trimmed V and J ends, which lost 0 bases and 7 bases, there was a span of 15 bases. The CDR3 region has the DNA TGTGCCAGCAGCCAAGAAAGGACCCCCAGCGGTGGCTACACCTTC. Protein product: CASSQERTPSGGYTF.

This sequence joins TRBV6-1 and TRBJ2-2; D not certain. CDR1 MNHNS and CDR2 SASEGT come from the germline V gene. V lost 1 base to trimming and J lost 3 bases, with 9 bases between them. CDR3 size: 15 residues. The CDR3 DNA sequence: TGTGCCAGCAGTGAAGGCGCAGCGTACACCGGGGAGCTGTTTTTT. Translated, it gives CASSEGAAYTGELFF.

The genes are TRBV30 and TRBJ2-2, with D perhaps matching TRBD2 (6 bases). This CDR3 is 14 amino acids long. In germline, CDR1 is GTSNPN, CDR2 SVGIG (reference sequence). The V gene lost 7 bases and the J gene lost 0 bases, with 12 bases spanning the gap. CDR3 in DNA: TGTGCCTTGTCGAGGACTACGAACACCGGGGAGCTGTTTTTT. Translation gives CALSRTTNTGELFF.